This T cell receptor beta chain derives from a study of T-cell reconstitution after alpha-beta-depleted transplantation in children. Trimming at V came to 3 bases and at J to 6 bases, leaving 7 bases not matched to a gene. CDR1 and CDR2 from the germline V gene are SGHVS and FQNEAQ. The CDR3 consists of 15 residues. This clonotype was seen more than once but under ten times. Molecular barcoding with unique molecular identifiers was used for the TCRbeta library. Using its own MiXCR run on the PCR reads, TCRdb lists one record per CDR3 protein. The profile shows 600,000 to 800,000 distinct CDR3 sequences, roughly 14% of them singletons.

The rearrangement uses TRBV7-8 and TRBJ1-2, with 10 positions matching TRBD1. The TCR was taken from a girl aged 2-10 years with congenital amegakaryocytic thrombocytopenia, due to receive a stem cell transplant. The source was PBMCs, collected before TCRalphabeta/CD19-depleted stem cell transplant. As DNA, the CDR3 is TGTGCCAGCAGCTTCTCCACGGGACAGGGGCATGGCTACACCTTC. The encoded protein is CASSFSTGQGHGYTF.